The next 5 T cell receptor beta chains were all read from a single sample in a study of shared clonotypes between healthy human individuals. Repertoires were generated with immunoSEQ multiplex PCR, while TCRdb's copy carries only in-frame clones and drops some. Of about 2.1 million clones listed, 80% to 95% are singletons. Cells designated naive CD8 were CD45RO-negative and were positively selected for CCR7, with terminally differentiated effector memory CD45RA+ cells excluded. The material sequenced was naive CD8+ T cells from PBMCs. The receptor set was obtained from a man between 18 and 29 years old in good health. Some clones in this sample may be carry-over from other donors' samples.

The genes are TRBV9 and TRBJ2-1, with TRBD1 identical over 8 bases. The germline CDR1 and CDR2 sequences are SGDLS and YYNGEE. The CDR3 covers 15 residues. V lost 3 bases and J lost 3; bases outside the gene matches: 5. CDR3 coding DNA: TGTGCCAGCAGCGAATCAGGGGGCGACTACAATGAGCAGTTCTTC. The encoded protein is CASSESGGDYNEQFF.

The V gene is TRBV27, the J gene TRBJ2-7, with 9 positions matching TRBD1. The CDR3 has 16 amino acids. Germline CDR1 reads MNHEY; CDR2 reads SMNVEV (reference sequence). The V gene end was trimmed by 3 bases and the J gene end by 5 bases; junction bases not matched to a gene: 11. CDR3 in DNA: TGTGCCAGCAGTTTCATATCCGGGACAGGGCCCAACGAGCAGTACTTC. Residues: CASSFISGTGPNEQYF.

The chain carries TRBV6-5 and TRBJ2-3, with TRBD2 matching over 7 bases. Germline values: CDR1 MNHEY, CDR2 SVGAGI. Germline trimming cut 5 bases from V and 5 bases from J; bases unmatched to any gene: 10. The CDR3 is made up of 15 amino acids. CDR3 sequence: CASSLIAGVRDTQYF. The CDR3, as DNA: TGTGCCAGCAGTCTAATTGCGGGAGTGAGAGATACGCAGTATTTT.

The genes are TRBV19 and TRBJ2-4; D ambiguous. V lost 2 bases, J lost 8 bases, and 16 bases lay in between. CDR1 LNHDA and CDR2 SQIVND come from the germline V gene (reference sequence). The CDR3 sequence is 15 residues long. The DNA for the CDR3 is TGTGCCAGTAGTATATTACCTAACGGTCGGGACATTCAGTACTTC. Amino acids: CASSILPNGRDIQYF.

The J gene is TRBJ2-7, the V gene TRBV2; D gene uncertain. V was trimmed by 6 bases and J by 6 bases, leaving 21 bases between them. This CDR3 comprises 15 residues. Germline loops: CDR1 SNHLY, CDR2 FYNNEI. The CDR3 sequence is CASSPFRRPGPEQYF. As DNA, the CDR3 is TGTGCCAGCAGCCCTTTCCGAAGACCGGGCCCCGAGCAGTACTTC.